This paragraph covers one T cell receptor (beta chain) sequence. Its antigen specificity is not known. Within one base of it there is no much larger clone, and no base qualities were kept. The protocol used for the library was 5' RACE. The reads were generated on an Illumina HiSeq 2500. A second roughly 7 to 11 cycle PCR used a sample-barcoded 5' primer and a J-beta primer mix. A template-switch 5' adaptor carrying 12 random nucleotides introduced a unique molecular identifier onto each TCR beta cDNA molecule. At least 2.5 million CDR3-containing paired-end reads were obtained from each sample. First-strand cDNA synthesis was performed from all RNA using the Mint cDNA synthesis kit, with priming by a TRBC-specific oligonucleotide. Following uracil-DNA glycosylase treatment, a first 18-cycle PCR with universal primers M1SS and BC2_uni_R was performed on all cDNA. Concerning the study's data processing: Each sample was normalized by randomly selecting 1 million high-quality reads, each carrying a distinct molecular identifier. Reads with shared molecular identifiers were discarded instead of being binned into consensus sequences. MiTCR, set to a Q25 quality threshold and the strictest error-elimination algorithm, was used for CDR3 identification, clonotype clustering and error correction. Lower-bound total TCR beta diversity was estimated with a nonparametric unseen species model using Euler transformation. TCRdb handled the public reads itself, with Q25 trimming in fastp and clone calling in MiXCR, and kept productive beta chains. When rows share a CDR3 protein, they turn into one entry using the most common DNA and genes. TCRdb, rather than the study authors, made the V and J calls. Across this sample there are 700,000 to 800,000 distinct CDR3 sequences, with around 40% seen only once. The ten largest clones add up to around a fifth of the sample.

The germline V gene (reference sequence) sets CDR1 to SGHAT and CDR2 to FQDESV. Inclusive of the bounding cysteine and phenylalanine, the CDR3 is 15 residues long. Only CDR3 DNA remains: 45 bases, in frame from the first base. The data stem from a study of blood T cells in healthy people across ages (dated by TCRdb to about 2015). Concerning the study at large: Template switching captured roughly one uniquely barcoded TCR beta cDNA molecule per two T cells in model experiments. For two donors (one aged 18 to 29 and one aged 80 or older), the study analyzed two additional independent replicas of 1 million unique cDNA reads from the same blood draw. To avoid experimental bias, donors of different ages were distributed randomly across sequencing lanes. Four age groups were formed from the donors: young (average about 16 years), middle-aged (approximately 40), aged (about 68) and long-lived (around 82). Age-related changes in TCR beta repertoire diversity were measured in the study by deep sequencing normalized with unique cDNA molecular identifiers.

Broad study findings and their caveats: Total diversity estimates from one million sequenced T cells were considered lower bounds and underestimates. Conclusive comparison of naive and antigen-experienced compartments was prevented by the profiling of bulk unsorted PBMCs. The CMV infection status of donors was not known, potentially confounding age-related changes in expanded clonotypes. Observed TCR beta diversity correlated strongly with the percentage of naive T cells measured by flow cytometry. Observed TCR beta diversity per million T cells fell roughly linearly with age, and a significant reduction was already apparent by age about 36. The long-lived group showed more naive CD4+ T cells, fewer expanded clones and increased TCR diversity than the aged group, suggesting age selection.

The approximately 39 donors, aged roughly 6 to 95 years, were systemically healthy Caucasian individuals from Russia. Each donor gave about 9.8 milliliters of peripheral blood, drawn into EDTA-treated Vacutainer tubes. Ficoll-Paque density-gradient centrifugation was used to isolate PBMCs, with at least 6.5 million obtained per sample. Trizol reagent was used to extract total RNA from PBMCs, with at least 5.5 micrograms per sample. For every donor, an aliquot of PBMCs went through flow cytometry to measure the percentages of naive CD45RAhigh/CD27high T cells. Specimen: blood. This receptor was obtained from a woman in her sixties or seventies in good health. Recombination joined TRBV11-1 with TRBJ2-1; 8 nucleotides in the junction match TRBD1. The J call may be in error: the DNA end matches TRBJ2-7 better. CDR3 reads: CASSYRQGIGNEQYF. In nucleotide form, the sequence is TGTGCCAGCAGCTATCGACAGGGGATCGGCAATGAGCAGTACTTC.